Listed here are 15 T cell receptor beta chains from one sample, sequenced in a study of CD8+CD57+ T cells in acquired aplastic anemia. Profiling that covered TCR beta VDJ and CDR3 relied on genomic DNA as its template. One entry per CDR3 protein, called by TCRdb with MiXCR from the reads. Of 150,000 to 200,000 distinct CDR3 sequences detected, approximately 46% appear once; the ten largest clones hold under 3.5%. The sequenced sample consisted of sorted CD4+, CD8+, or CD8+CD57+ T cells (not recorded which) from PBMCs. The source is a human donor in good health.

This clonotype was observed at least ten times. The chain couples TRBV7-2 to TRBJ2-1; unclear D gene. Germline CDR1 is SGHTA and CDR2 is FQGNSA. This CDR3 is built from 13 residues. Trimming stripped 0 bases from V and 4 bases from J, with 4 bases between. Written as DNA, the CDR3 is TGTGCCAGCAGCTTAGCGCGTTACAATGAGCAGTTCTTC. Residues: CASSLARYNEQFF.

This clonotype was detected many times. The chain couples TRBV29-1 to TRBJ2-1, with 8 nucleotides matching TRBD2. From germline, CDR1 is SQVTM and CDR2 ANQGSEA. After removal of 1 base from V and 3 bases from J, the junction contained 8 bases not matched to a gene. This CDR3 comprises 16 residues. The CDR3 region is CSVEVRAGVNYNEQFF. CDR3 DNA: TGCAGCGTTGAAGTTCGAGCGGGAGTAAACTACAATGAGCAGTTCTTC.

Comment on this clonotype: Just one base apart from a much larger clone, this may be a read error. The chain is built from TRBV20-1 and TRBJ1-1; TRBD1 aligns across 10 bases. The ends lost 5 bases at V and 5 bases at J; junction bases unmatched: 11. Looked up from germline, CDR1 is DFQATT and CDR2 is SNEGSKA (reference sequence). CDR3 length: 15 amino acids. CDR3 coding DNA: TGCAGTGCTCCATCGGGACAGGGGTTCTCTACTGAAGCTTTCTTT. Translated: CSAPSGQGFSTEAFF.

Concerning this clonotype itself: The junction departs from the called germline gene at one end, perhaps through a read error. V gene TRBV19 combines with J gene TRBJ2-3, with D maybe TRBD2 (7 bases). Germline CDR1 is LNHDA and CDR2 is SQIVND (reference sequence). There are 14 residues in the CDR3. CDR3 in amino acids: CASSVAGATETQYF. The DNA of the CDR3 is TGTGCCAGTAGTGTTGCGGGGGCAACAGAGACGCAGTATTTT.

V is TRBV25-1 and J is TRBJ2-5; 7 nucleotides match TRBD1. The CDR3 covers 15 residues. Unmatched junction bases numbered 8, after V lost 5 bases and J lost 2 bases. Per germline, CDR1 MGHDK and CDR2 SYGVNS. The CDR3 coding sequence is TGTGCCAGCAGTACTTATACAGGGGTTCAAGAGACCCAGTACTTC. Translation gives CASSTYTGVQETQYF.

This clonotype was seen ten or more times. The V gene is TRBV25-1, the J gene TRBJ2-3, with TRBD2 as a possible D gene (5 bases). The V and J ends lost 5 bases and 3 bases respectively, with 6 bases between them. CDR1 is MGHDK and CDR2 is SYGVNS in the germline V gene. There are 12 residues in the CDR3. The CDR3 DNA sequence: TGTGCCAGCAGTAGGAGGACAGATACGCAGTATTTT. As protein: CASSRRTDTQYF.

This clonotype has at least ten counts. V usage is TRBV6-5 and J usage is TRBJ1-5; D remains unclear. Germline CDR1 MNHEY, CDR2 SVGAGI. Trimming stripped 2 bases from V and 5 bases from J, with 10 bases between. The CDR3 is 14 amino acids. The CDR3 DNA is TGTGCCAGCAGTTACGGTGGGAGAGATCAGCCCCAGCATTTT. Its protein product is CASSYGGRDQPQHF.

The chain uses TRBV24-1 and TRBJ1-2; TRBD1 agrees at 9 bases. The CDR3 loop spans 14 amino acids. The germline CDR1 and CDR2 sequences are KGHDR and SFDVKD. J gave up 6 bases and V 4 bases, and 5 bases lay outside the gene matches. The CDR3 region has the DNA TGTGCCACCAGTGAACGGACAGGGGCCGATGGCTACACCTTC. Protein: CATSERTGADGYTF.

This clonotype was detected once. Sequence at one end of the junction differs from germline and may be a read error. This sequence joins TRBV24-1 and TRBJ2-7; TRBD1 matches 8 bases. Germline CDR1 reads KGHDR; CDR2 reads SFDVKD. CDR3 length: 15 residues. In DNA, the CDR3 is TGTGCCACCAGTGATGGAGGACAGGGTGGTGACGAGCAGTGCTTC. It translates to CATSDGGQGGDEQCF.

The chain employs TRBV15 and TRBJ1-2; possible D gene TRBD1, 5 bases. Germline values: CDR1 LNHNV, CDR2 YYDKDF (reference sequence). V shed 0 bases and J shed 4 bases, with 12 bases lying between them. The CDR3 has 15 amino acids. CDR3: CATSRDQGPLYGYTF. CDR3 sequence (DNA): TGTGCCACCAGCAGAGACCAGGGCCCCCTCTATGGCTACACCTTC.

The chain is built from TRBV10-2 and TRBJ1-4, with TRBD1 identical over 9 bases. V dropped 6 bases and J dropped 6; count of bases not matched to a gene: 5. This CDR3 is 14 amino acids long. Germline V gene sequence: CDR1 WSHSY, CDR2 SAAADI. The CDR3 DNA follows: TGCGCCAGCAGCTTCACAGGGGGCGATGAAAAACTGTTTTTT. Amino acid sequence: CASSFTGGDEKLFF.

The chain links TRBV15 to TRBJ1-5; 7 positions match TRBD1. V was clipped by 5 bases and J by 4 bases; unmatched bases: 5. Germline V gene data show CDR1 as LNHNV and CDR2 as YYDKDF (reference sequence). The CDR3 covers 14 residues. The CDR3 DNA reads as TGTGCCACCAGCCGCGAGGGGGCGAATCAGCCCCAGCATTTT. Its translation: CATSREGANQPQHF. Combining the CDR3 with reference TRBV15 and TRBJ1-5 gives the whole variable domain DAMVIQNPRYQVTQFGKPVTLSCSQTLNHNVMYWYQQKSSQAPKLLFHYYDKDFNNEADTPDNFQSRRPNTSFCFLDIRSPGLGDTAMYLCATSREGANQPQHFGDGTRLSIL.

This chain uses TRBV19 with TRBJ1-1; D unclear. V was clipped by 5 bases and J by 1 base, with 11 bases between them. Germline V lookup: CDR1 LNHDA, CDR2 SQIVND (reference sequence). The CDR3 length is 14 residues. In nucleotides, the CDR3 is TGTGCCAGTAGTGTGGCCAATACGAACACTGAAGCTTTCTTT. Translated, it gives CASSVANTNTEAFF.

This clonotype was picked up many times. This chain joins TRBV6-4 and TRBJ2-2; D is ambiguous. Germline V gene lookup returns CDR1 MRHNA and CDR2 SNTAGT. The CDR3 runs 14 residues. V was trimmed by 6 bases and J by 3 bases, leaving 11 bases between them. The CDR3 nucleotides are TGTGCCAGCAGACGGAACCGGGACACCGGGGAGCTGTTTTTT. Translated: CASRRNRDTGELFF.

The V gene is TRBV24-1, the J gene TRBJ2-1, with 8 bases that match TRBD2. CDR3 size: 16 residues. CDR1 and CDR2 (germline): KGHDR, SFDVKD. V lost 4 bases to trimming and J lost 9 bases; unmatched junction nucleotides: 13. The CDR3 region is CATSDPTSGPSPEQFF. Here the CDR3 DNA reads TGTGCCACCAGTGACCCAACTAGCGGACCGTCCCCTGAGCAGTTCTTC.